The clone carrying this T cell receptor beta chain was seen more than once but under ten times. Antigen unknown. Multiplex PCR with BIOMED2 TRB-A/B primer pools amplified TRB rearrangements. TCRdb recomputed calls from the multiplex PCR reads with MiXCR, one row per CDR3 protein. The sample carries roughly 16,000 distinct CDR3 sequences, around 30% recorded once. Blood genomic DNA input for TRB amplification was 250-500 ng. The data were taken from a study of T and B cells in COVID-19 patients. The study's findings and limits: Early severe-case samples and blood from mildly ill patients during symptoms were in short supply. Sorted SARS-CoV-2-responsive or tetramer+ T cells and CD4+, regulatory and CD8+ subsets were not yet sequenced. In COVID-19 patients, T cell receptor beta variable and joining gene use was reportedly strongly skewed.

Sequenced input: blood. The clonotype was recovered from a human donor who had recovered from COVID-19.

CDR3 region: CAGGTSFSGANVLTF. The CDR3 coding sequence is TGTGCCGGCGGGACGTCTTTCTCTGGGGCCAACGTCCTGACTTTC. The chain employs TRBV6-2 or TRBV6-3 and TRBJ2-6; D perhaps matches TRBD2 (6 bases). Germline assignment: CDR1 MNHEY and CDR2 SVGEGT. V lost 11 bases, J lost 0 bases, and 14 bases lay in between. The CDR3 length is 15 residues.